Included here is one T cell receptor (beta chain) sequence, with context. The antigen is unknown. These data are taken from a study of T cell responses to AZD1222 COVID-19 vaccine. Study-wide points: Compared with day 0, the breadth and depth of the Spike-specific TCR repertoire rose significantly after two doses of AZD1222. Unmutated variant regions are reportedly the target of nearly half of TCRs that are spike-specific. Vaccine-associated CD4 TCRs spanned spike, dominant at 160-218 and 743-854. Seropositive AZD1222 recipients at baseline numbered only five or six.

This CDR3 spans 13 amino acids. Germline V gene lookup returns CDR1 GTSNPN and CDR2 SVGIG (reference sequence). V gave up 2 bases and J gave up 4 bases, with 9 bases separating them. The table came from immunoSEQ multiplex PCR; TCRdb's copy has only in-frame clones and leaves some out. The sample yields more than 80,000 clones, roughly 93% seen once. The V call is TRBV30, the J call TRBJ1-3, with D unclear. This specimen consisted of peripheral blood, obtained on day 0 of AZD1222 vaccination. The TCR comes from an adult in good health. CDR3 in amino acids: CAWSTAFGNTIYF. The CDR3 DNA sequence: TGTGCCTGGAGTACGGCGTTCGGAAACACCATATATTTT.